The sequence of this TCR beta chain was determined in a study of CD4 T cells in relation to SARS-CoV-2 and coronaviruses. Only a few counts were recorded for this clone. Its antigen remains unidentified. The V end was cut by 4 bases, the J end by 4 bases, with 20 bases between. Germline-derived CDR1 and CDR2 are MNHEY and SVGEGT. The CDR3 sequence is 17 residues long. CD4+ T cells from unexposed donors were obtained before the COVID-19 pandemic (2011-2018). After approximately ten days of culture, CD4+ T cells were isolated. Sequenced by immunoSEQ multiplex PCR; TCRdb stores in-frame clones only, minus some. Among about 21,000 clones listed, roughly 78% were seen once.

The sequenced material came from CD4+ T cells from PBMCs, cultured in vitro. This TCR came from a human donor in good health. This chain uses TRBV6-2 or TRBV6-3 with TRBJ2-1; D remains ambiguous. The CDR3 region is CASSFPKSATKYNEQFF. The CDR3 DNA sequence: TGTGCCAGCAGTTTCCCGAAATCGGCTACGAAATACAATGAGCAGTTCTTC.